This TCR beta chain derives from a study of shared clonotypes between healthy human individuals. Assay: immunoSEQ multiplex PCR; the TCRdb copy retains only in-frame clones and omits some. Of 1 million to 1.2 million clones in the sample, roughly 77% were seen once. Deletions cut 2 bases from V and 3 bases from J, with 10 bases between. This CDR3 has 14 amino acids. Germline-derived CDR1 and CDR2 are MDHEN and SYDVKM. V is TRBV28 and J is TRBJ2-5, with D uncertain. The receptor was isolated from a man between 18 and 35 years old in good health. Some clones in this sample may be carry-over from other donors' samples. Sequencing was carried out using memory CD4+ T cells from PBMCs. Specified subset: CD45RA-negative fraction. The CDR3, as DNA: TGTGCCAGCAGTTTAACGGACGGAGAAGAGACCCAGTACTTC. Residues: CASSLTDGEETQYF.